A single sample is the source of the 14 T cell receptor beta chains below, sequenced in a study of technical replicates of blood from a handful of donors. TCRdb's table, derived via immunoSEQ multiplex PCR, lists solely in-frame clones and lacks some. This table holds 75,000 or so clones, about 92% found once. Sequenced input: T cells isolated from PBMCs. These receptors all come from a human donor in good health.

This sequence joins TRBV5-1 and TRBJ2-7, with TRBD1 matching 9 bases. The CDR3 sequence is 16 residues long. The V segment lost 5 bases and the J segment 3 bases; nucleotides outside the gene matches: 12. In germline, CDR1 is SGHRS, CDR2 YFSETQ. The CDR3 spells CASRGQGSSNDYEQYF. CDR3 DNA sequence: TGCGCCAGCAGGGGACAGGGTTCGTCCAACGACTACGAGCAGTACTTC. The full variable domain, completed using reference TRBV5-1 and TRBJ2-7, is KAGVTQTPRYLIKTRGQQVTLSCSPISGHRSVSWYQQTPGQGLQFLFEYFSETQRNKGNFPGRFSGRQFSNSRSEMNVSTLELGDSALYLCASRGQGSSNDYEQYFGPGTRLTVT.

V is TRBV10-3 and J is TRBJ2-3; perhaps TRBD2 as D (5 bases). The CDR3 totals 14 residues. Germline-derived CDR1 and CDR2 are ENHRY and SYGVKD. V was pared by 9 bases and J by 2 bases, with 15 bases between. The DNA of the CDR3 is TGTGCCATGCGGAGTGGGAGAGACACAGATACGCAGTATTTT. It encodes CAMRSGRDTDTQYF.

The chain carries TRBV10-2 and TRBJ1-5, with D perhaps matching TRBD1 (5 bases). The germline V gene encodes CDR1 WSHSY and CDR2 SAAADI. V dropped 2 bases and J dropped 9 bases, with 8 bases sitting between them. The length of the CDR3 is 12 residues. CDR3 residues: CASSEGAGPQHF. In DNA form, the CDR3 reads TGCGCCAGCAGTGAGGGGGCCGGGCCCCAGCATTTT.

The chain links TRBV7-3 to TRBJ2-2; 10 bases line up with TRBD1. The ends lost 3 bases at V and 6 bases at J; junction bases unmatched: 7. The CDR3 length is 16 residues. Per germline, CDR1 SGHTA and CDR2 FQGTGA. The CDR3 loop is CASSFSGTGVSGELFF. The CDR3 DNA follows: TGTGCCAGCAGCTTCTCCGGGACAGGGGTTTCCGGGGAGCTGTTTTTT.

The genes are TRBV5-1 and TRBJ2-7, with 7 bases fitting TRBD1. CDR1 and CDR2 from the germline V gene are SGHRS and YFSETQ. J lost 5 bases, V lost 3 bases, and 8 bases had no gene match. The CDR3 has 14 residues. This CDR3 reads CASSSTGTVHEQYF. As DNA, the CDR3 is TGCGCCAGCAGCTCGACAGGGACCGTCCACGAGCAGTACTTC.

V usage is TRBV20-1 and J usage is TRBJ2-1; tentative D call: TRBD2 (6 bases). This CDR3 has 10 amino acids. V lost 4 bases, J lost 12 bases, and 10 bases lay in between. CDR1 and CDR2 (germline): DFQATT, SNEGSKA (reference sequence). CDR3 sequence (DNA): TGCAGTGCTATGGGGGGACTGCAGTTCTTC. Protein: CSAMGGLQFF.

The V call is TRBV27, the J call TRBJ2-6; tentative D call: TRBD1 (6 bases). Looked up from germline, CDR1 is MNHEY and CDR2 is SMNVEV (reference sequence). The CDR3 runs 15 residues. Trimming removed 7 bases from V and 2 bases from J, with 12 bases in between. The CDR3 DNA reads as TGTGCCAGCACTTCAACAGGGACTGGGGCCAACGTCCTGACTTTC. Its protein product is CASTSTGTGANVLTF.

The chain carries TRBV9 and TRBJ2-3, with D perhaps matching TRBD2 (6 bases). The CDR3 runs to 14 residues. The ends were cut back, 0 bases at V and 6 bases at J, with 11 bases in the middle. The V gene's germline CDR1 is SGDLS and CDR2 YYNGEE. CDR3: CASSVAGVTDTQYF. CDR3 coding DNA: TGTGCCAGCAGCGTAGCGGGAGTAACGGATACGCAGTATTTT.

The chain is built from TRBV6-1 and TRBJ2-2; D is possibly TRBD2 (5 bases). The CDR3 is 12 residues long. Germline CDR1 is MNHNS and CDR2 is SASEGT. The V and J ends lost 10 bases and 3 bases respectively, with 9 bases between them. This CDR3 reads CAILGDTGELFF. The CDR3 coding sequence is TGTGCCATCCTCGGGGACACCGGGGAGCTGTTTTTT.

The rearrangement joins TRBV2 to TRBJ2-3; TRBD1 might be the D (6 bases). The CDR3 loop spans 16 amino acids. The germline V gene has CDR1 SNHLY and CDR2 FYNNEI. The ends were cut back, 8 bases at V and 5 bases at J, with 23 bases in the middle. The CDR3 reads CASPTSTIQGIDTQYF. As DNA, the CDR3 is TGTGCCAGCCCCACTTCTACCATTCAGGGGATAGATACGCAGTATTTT.

V is TRBV28 and J is TRBJ2-2; 13 bases match TRBD2. V lost 7 bases, J lost 5 bases, and 13 bases stayed unmatched. This CDR3 has 18 residues. Germline loops: CDR1 MDHEN, CDR2 SYDVKM. The CDR3, as DNA: TGTGCCAGCACCTTGCACGGACTAGCGGGAGAAGGAACCGGGGAGCTGTTTTTT. Translated: CASTLHGLAGEGTGELFF.

The rearrangement joins TRBV25-1 to TRBJ1-2; 8 bases match TRBD1. This CDR3 spans 17 amino acids. V lost 5 bases to trimming and J lost 3 bases; unmatched junction nucleotides: 14. In germline, CDR1 is MGHDK, CDR2 SYGVNS. DNA of the CDR3: TGTGCCAGCAGTCCCATCGGACAGGGCCTCCAAGACTATGGCTACACCTTC. Encoded protein: CASSPIGQGLQDYGYTF.

CDR3 amino acids: CASSEATRGYTDTQYF. CDR3 in DNA: TGTGCCAGCAGTGAAGCGACCAGAGGGTACACAGATACGCAGTATTTT. The chain has TRBV6-1 and TRBJ2-3, with D tentatively TRBD2 (5 bases). From germline, CDR1 is MNHNS and CDR2 SASEGT. V was trimmed by 0 bases and J by 2 bases, leaving 12 bases between them. The CDR3 has 16 residues.

V and J are TRBV28 and TRBJ2-5; 8 positions match TRBD1. The length of the CDR3 is 17 residues. From germline, CDR1 is MDHEN and CDR2 SYDVKM. With 6 bases clipped from V and 0 bases from J, the junction kept 12 bases outside the gene matches. The CDR3 DNA is TGTGCCAGCAGGACGCCGGGACAGGACCTGTACCAAGAGACCCAGTACTTC. This translates into CASRTPGQDLYQETQYF.